One and the same sample provided the 17 T cell receptor beta chains below, sequenced in a study of Ad26.COV2.S vaccination and SARS-CoV-2 variants. Stated treatment: roughly 20 received Ad26.COV2.S at low or high dose, single or two shots; five or six received placebo; per-sample allocation not given. Day 63 after the first injection of vaccine or placebo was the sampling time. Only in-frame clones appear in the TCRdb table, and some are missing; sequencing was by immunoSEQ multiplex PCR. Counted here are 440,000 or so clones, about 92% occurring once; the ten biggest clones make up roughly 4%. Material: peripheral blood, obtained in a trial of Ad26.COV2.S vaccine versus placebo. All receptors come from a person aged 18-60 years who received the Ad26.COV2.S COVID-19 vaccine or a placebo.

This clone was seen only once. The chain links TRBV4-1 to TRBJ2-3; 15 bases match TRBD2. Germline loops: CDR1 MGHRA, CDR2 YSYEKL. The CDR3 length is 17 residues. V lost 1 base, J lost 6 bases, and 5 bases stayed unmatched. The CDR3 loop is CASSQVGLAGGDDTQYF. CDR3 sequence (DNA): TGCGCCAGCAGCCAAGTCGGACTAGCGGGAGGGGACGATACGCAGTATTTT.

This clone has more than one count but fewer than ten. The rearrangement uses TRBV5-4 and TRBJ2-1, with TRBD1 matching 7 bases. This CDR3 has 16 residues. Looked up from germline, CDR1 is SGHNT and CDR2 is YYREEE (reference sequence). V shed 0 bases, J shed 8 bases, and the junction held 11 bases outside the gene matches. The chain's CDR3 is CASSLEGTAVTDEQFF. The CDR3 DNA reads as TGTGCCAGCAGCTTGGAAGGGACAGCAGTGACGGATGAGCAGTTCTTC. The entire variable domain, with the rest obtained from reference TRBV5-4 and TRBJ2-1, is as follows: ETGVTQSPTHLIKTRGQQVTLRCSSQSGHNTVSWYQQALGQGPQFIFQYYREEENGRGNFPPRFSGLQFPNYSSELNVNALELDDSALYLCASSLEGTAVTDEQFFGPGTRLTVL.

V usage is TRBV12-3 or TRBV12-4 and J usage is TRBJ2-1; D ambiguous. Trimming removed 4 bases from V and 4 bases from J, with 8 bases in between. This CDR3 spans 13 amino acids. The CDR3 nucleotides read TGTGCCAGCAGTTACTCCGTTTACAATGAGCAGTTCTTC. Encoded protein: CASSYSVYNEQFF.

The chain carries TRBV21-1 and TRBJ2-1; the D call TRBD2 from the table was never checked on the DNA. TRBV21-1 is tagged as a pseudogene. The CDR3 totals 16 residues. The CDR3 nucleotides read TGTGCCAGCCGAAAGGCGGAGAAAAAGCGGGACGCCGAGCAGTTCTTC. Translated, it gives CASRKAEKKRDAEQFF.

The J gene is TRBJ2-7, the V gene TRBV28; maybe TRBD1 (7 bases). The length of the CDR3 is 16 residues. The germline gives CDR1 MDHEN, CDR2 SYDVKM. V lost 6 bases, J lost 2 bases, and 20 bases lay in between. The CDR3 spells CASSSPRAGGTYEQYF. CDR3 nucleotides: TGTGCCAGCAGCTCTCCGCGGGCAGGGGGGACCTACGAGCAGTACTTC.

The CDR3 DNA is TGTGCCACCGGTGGACAGGGCAGTGACGAGCAGTACTTC. Amino acids: CATGGQGSDEQYF. J is TRBJ2-7 and V is TRBV24-1, with 8 bases that match TRBD1. This CDR3 contains 13 residues. CDR1 is KGHDR and CDR2 is SFDVKD in the germline V gene. V lost 9 bases to trimming and J lost 5 bases; unmatched junction nucleotides: 8.

The V and J genes are TRBV5-1 and TRBJ2-7, with D perhaps assigned TRBD1 or TRBD2 (5 bases each). Germline loops: CDR1 SGHRS, CDR2 YFSETQ. Trimming stripped 5 bases from V and 1 base from J, with 16 bases between. The CDR3 extends over 15 amino acids. For the CDR3, the DNA is TGCGCCAGCAGGGACCGGGACGGGTATTCCTACGAGCAGTACTTC. Its translation: CASRDRDGYSYEQYF.

The chain has TRBV13 and TRBJ2-1; D not resolved. The V end lost 2 bases, the J end lost 8 bases, and 7 bases lay between the germline ends. CDR3 length: 12 amino acids. The germline CDR1 and CDR2 sequences are PRHDT and FYEKMQ (reference sequence). This CDR3 reads CASSLQGHEQFF. Written as DNA, the CDR3 is TGTGCCAGCAGCTTACAAGGCCATGAGCAGTTCTTC. The entire variable domain, with the rest obtained from reference TRBV13 and TRBJ2-1, is as follows: AAGVIQSPRHLIKEKRETATLKCYPIPRHDTVYWYQQGPGQDPQFLISFYEKMQSDKGSIPDRFSAQQFSDYHSELNMSSLELGDSALYFCASSLQGHEQFFGPGTRLTVL.

V is TRBV27 and J is TRBJ1-2; the match to TRBD1 covers 7 bases. Germline V lookup: CDR1 MNHEY, CDR2 SMNVEV (reference sequence). Trimming removed 5 bases from V and 3 bases from J; junction bases left unmatched: 6. This CDR3 is built from 14 residues. CDR3 sequence: CASSPMTGHYGYTF. CDR3 nucleotides: TGTGCCAGCAGTCCCATGACAGGGCACTATGGCTACACCTTC.

V usage is TRBV24-1 and J usage is TRBJ2-1; D is perhaps TRBD2 (5 bases). Deletions cut 3 bases from V and 5 bases from J, with 16 bases between. This CDR3 has 16 residues. Germline V gives CDR1 KGHDR, CDR2 SFDVKD. The CDR3 is CATSDPGGLIDNEQFF. The CDR3 DNA reads TGTGCCACCAGTGATCCAGGAGGTCTCATTGACAATGAGCAGTTCTTC.

V and J are TRBV7-2 and TRBJ2-7, with 14 bases that match TRBD2. The junction had 12 bases not matched to a gene; V was cut back by 5 bases and J by 0 bases. The CDR3 has 19 amino acids. Germline V CDR1 and CDR2: SGHTA, FQGNSA. Written as DNA, the CDR3 is TGTGCCAGCAGCCCGCGTAGGACGGGACTAGCGGGGGTCTCCTACGAGCAGTACTTC. This translates into CASSPRRTGLAGVSYEQYF.

This chain links TRBV10-3 with TRBJ1-3; TRBD1 aligns across 8 bases. V was clipped by 4 bases and J by 6 bases; unmatched bases: 5. This CDR3 comprises 14 residues. Germline loops: CDR1 ENHRY, CDR2 SYGVKD. CDR3 protein: CAISADRVENTIYF. In DNA, the CDR3 is TGTGCCATCAGTGCGGACAGGGTGGAAAACACCATATATTTT.

The chain recombines TRBV7-6 with TRBJ2-1, with 7 bases identical to TRBD2. CDR1 is SGHVS and CDR2 is FNYEAQ in the germline V gene. J lost 4 bases, V lost 5 bases, and 11 bases had no gene match. The CDR3 spans 16 residues. CDR3 nucleotide sequence: TGTGCCAGCAGCCCTTTGGCGGGAGCGGGGTACAATGAGCAGTTCTTC. As protein: CASSPLAGAGYNEQFF.

The V gene is TRBV27, the J gene TRBJ2-7, with D maybe TRBD1 (5 bases). The germline CDR1 and CDR2 sequences are MNHEY and SMNVEV (reference sequence). V lost 4 bases, J lost 5 bases, and 6 bases lay in between. The CDR3 covers 11 residues. The chain's CDR3 is CASSWGNEQYF. The CDR3 nucleotides are TGTGCCAGCAGTTGGGGCAACGAGCAGTACTTC.

The V and J genes are TRBV4-2 and TRBJ2-3; TRBD2 agrees at 7 bases. The CDR3 runs 16 residues. Germline CDR1 is LGHNA and CDR2 is YNFKEQ. V shed 1 base, J shed 6 bases, and the junction held 10 bases outside the gene matches. As DNA, the CDR3 is TGTGCCAGCAGCCAAGGGGGAGGGACCGCCCCGGATACGCAGTATTTT. This gives the protein CASSQGGGTAPDTQYF.

The rearrangement links TRBV5-1 to TRBJ1-3; D unresolved. The length of the CDR3 is 16 residues. Trimming cost V 0 bases and J 3 bases, with 13 bases left between them. Per the germline V gene, CDR1 is SGHRS and CDR2 is YFSETQ. CDR3 bases: TGCGCCAGCAGCTTGGCCGGCACGGGATTTGGAAACACCATATATTTT. It specifies CASSLAGTGFGNTIYF.

V gene TRBV29-1 combines with J gene TRBJ1-2, with D hard to call. Trimming cost V 4 bases and J 3 bases, with 12 bases left between them. The CDR3 is made up of 13 amino acids. From germline, CDR1 is SQVTM and CDR2 ANQGSEA. CDR3 bases: TGCAGCGTTGTGGCCGATCTCGACTATGGCTACACCTTC. It is translated as CSVVADLDYGYTF.